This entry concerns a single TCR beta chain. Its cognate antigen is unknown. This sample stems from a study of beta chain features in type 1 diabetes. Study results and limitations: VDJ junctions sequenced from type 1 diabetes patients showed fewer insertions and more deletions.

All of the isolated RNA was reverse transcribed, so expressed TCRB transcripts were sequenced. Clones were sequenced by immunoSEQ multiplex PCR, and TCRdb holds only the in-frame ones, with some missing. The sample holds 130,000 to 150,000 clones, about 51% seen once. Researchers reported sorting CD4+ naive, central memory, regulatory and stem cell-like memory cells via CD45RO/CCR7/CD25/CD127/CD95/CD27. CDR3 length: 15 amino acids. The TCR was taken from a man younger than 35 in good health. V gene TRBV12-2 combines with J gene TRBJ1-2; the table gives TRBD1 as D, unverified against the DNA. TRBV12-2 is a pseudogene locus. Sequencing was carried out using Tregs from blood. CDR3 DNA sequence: TGTGCAAGTCGCCTCCGGACAGGCCGTTTGGACGGCTACACCTTC. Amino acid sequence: CASRLRTGRLDGYTF.